The T cell receptor (beta chain) described here comes from a study of blood T cells in healthy people across ages. General observations from the study: Older individuals had lower TCR beta diversity per million T cells (the decline was roughly linear).

In the case of this clonotype: The antigen remains unidentified. One end of the junction fails to match germline, which may point to a read error.

Each donor supplied approximately 10 milliliters of peripheral blood. Per germline, CDR1 LGHNA and CDR2 YSLEER. The CDR3 has 17 residues. Then a second PCR, running about 6 to 12 cycles, was carried out with a sample-barcoded 5' primer and a J-beta primer mix. Sequencing recovered at least 3 million CDR3-containing paired-end reads from each sample. TCRdb fed the 5' RACE reads into MiXCR, producing one record per CDR3 protein. The table records about 970,000 distinct CDR3 sequences, 51% of them present only once. The chain joins TRBV4-3 to TRBJ2-5, with 10 bases aligning to TRBD2. This sequence originates from an older woman in good health. What was sequenced was blood. CDR3 nucleotide sequence: TGCGCCAGCAGCCAAGTCCCTAGCGGGGGAATCCAAGGGACCCAGTACTTC. Translating gives CASSQVPSGGIQGTQYF.